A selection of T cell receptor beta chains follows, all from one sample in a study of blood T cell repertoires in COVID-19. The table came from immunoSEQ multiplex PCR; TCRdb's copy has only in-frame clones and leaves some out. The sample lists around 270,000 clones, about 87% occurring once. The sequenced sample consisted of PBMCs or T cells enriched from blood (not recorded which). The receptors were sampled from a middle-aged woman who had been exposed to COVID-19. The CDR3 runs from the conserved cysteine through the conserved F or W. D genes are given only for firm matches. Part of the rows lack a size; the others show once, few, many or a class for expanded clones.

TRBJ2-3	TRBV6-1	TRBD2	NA	TGTGCCAGCAGTGAAGTGACTAGCGGGGCAGATACGCAGTATTTT	CASSEVTSGADTQYF
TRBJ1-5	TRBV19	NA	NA	TGTGCCAGTAGTATCGGAGTTGGGGGGATTCAGCCCCAGCATTTT	CASSIGVGGIQPQHF
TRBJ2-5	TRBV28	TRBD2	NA	TGTGCCAGCAGTTTAGGCGGGGGATGGGGCCAAGAGACCCAGTACTTC	CASSLGGGWGQETQYF
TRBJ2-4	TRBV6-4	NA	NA	TGTGCCAGCTTGCCTCCCGGAGAGTACTTC	CASLPPGEYF
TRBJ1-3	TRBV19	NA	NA	TGTGCCAGTCGACCCCTGACAGAATCTGGAAACACCATATATTTT	CASRPLTESGNTIYF
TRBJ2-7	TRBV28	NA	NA	TGTGCCAGCAGCCGGAGACAGTCCTACGAGCAGTACTTC	CASSRRQSYEQYF
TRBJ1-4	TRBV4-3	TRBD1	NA	TGCGCCAGCAGCCAAGATCGTCGGACAGGGGGACGGGCTGGAAAACTGTTTTTT	CASSQDRRTGGRAGKLFF
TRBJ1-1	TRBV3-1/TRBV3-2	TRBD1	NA	TGTGCCAGCAGCCGCCGACAGGGGATTGTGTCTGAAGCTTTCTTT	CASSRRQGIVSEAFF
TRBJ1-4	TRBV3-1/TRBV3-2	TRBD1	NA	TGTGCCAGCAGCCGGGACAGGGCTACGACTAATGAAAAACTGTTTTTT	CASSRDRATTNEKLFF
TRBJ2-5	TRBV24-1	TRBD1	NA	TGTGCCACCAGTGACCCCCTCGGACAGGGACGAGAGACCCAGTACTTC	CATSDPLGQGRETQYF
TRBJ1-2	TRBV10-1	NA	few	TGCGCCAGCACAGACAGTCTTGGCTACACCTTC	CASTDSLGYTF
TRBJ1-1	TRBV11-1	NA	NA	TGTGCCAGCAGCTTAAGCGCCCCGGCTGCTGAAGCTTTCTTT	CASSLSAPAAEAFF
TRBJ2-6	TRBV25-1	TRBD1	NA	TGTGCCAGCAGTAAGGGACAGGGGGGACCTGGGGCCAACGTCCTGACTTTC	CASSKGQGGPGANVLTF
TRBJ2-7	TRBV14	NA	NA	TGTGCCAGCAGCCCCAGGACCAGGAGGTACGAGCAGTACTTC	CASSPRTRRYEQYF
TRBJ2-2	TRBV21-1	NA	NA	TGTGCCAGCAGCGAAGGACAGGTCAAGGGGGAGCTGTTTTTT	CASSEGQVKGELFF
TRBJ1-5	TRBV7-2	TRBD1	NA	TGTGCCAGCAGCCCCATGCCGGGACAGGGGAATCAGCCCCAGCATTTT	CASSPMPGQGNQPQHF
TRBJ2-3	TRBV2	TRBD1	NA	TGTGCCAGCAACCTCGACAGGGCGGATACGCAGTATTTT	CASNLDRADTQYF
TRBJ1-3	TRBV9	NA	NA	TGTGCCAGCAGCCCCCCGGGGAACACCATATATTTT	CASSPPGNTIYF
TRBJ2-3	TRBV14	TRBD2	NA	TGTGCCAGCAGCCAAGGCGGCGCGGGGGGGCTTGAAGATACGCAGTATTTT	CASSQGGAGGLEDTQYF
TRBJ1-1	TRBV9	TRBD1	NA	TGTGCCAGCAGCGGGACAGGGGGCCTGGACACTGAAGCTTTCTTT	CASSGTGGLDTEAFF
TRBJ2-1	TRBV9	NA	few	TGTGCCAGCAGCGTATGGGGGGAGACCGACAATGAGCAGTTCTTC	CASSVWGETDNEQFF
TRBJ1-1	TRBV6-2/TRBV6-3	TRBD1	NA	TGTGCCAGCAGTTACTGGGACAGCTTGAACACTGAAGCTTTCTTT	CASSYWDSLNTEAFF
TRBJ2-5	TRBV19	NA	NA	TGTGCCAGTAGTGAGGAGACCCAGTACTTC	CASSEETQYF
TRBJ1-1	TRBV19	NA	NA	TGTGCCAGTAGTATCAGGGGCGACACTGAAGCTTTCTTT	CASSIRGDTEAFF